This T cell receptor beta chain came from a study of CD8 T cells in ankylosing spondylitis. General study results and limits: The authors reported significant enrichment of disease-linked clones in matched ankylosing spondylitis synovial fluid.

TCRdb called the 5' RACE reads again in MiXCR, with one record for every CDR3 protein. The table has 250,000 to 300,000 distinct CDR3 sequences, 15% to 25% seen once. About this clonotype itself: Its antigen is currently unknown.

The CDR3 length is 14 residues. V dropped 0 bases and J dropped 4 bases, with 9 bases sitting between them. Per germline, CDR1 MNHEY and CDR2 SVGAGI. The TCR originated in a male donor with ankylosing spondylitis or in good health (not recorded which). The J gene is TRBJ1-1, the V gene TRBV6-5; D perhaps matches TRBD1 (5 bases). The sample was blood, either unsorted or a sorted T cell fraction (not recorded which). This CDR3 reads CASSYSIGGTEAFF. Written as DNA, the CDR3 is TGTGCCAGCAGTTACTCGATCGGGGGCACTGAAGCTTTCTTT.